This record covers a single T cell receptor beta chain. It has no known antigen specificity. Base qualities are not recorded, but no much larger clone differs from it by a single base. Including the terminal cysteine and phenylalanine, the CDR3 comprises 14 residues. The read is trimmed to its CDR3 DNA, 42 bases read in frame from base 1. Ends trimmed: V by 6 bases, J by 4 bases; bases unmatched to a gene: 2. CDR1 and CDR2 were assigned from the germline V gene as MNHEY and SVGAGI. This sample is drawn from a study of blood T cell repertoires in COVID-19 (dated by TCRdb to 2020 to 2022). Notes on the research overall: Collaborator samples came from the United States, Italy and Spain and covered acute and convalescent phases of COVID-19. The prospective study material was composed of cDNA or gDNA derived from T cells, B-cell-depleted T cells, or PBMCs. The dataset comprised deeply sampled blood TCRbeta repertoires from subjects exposed to, actively infected with, or recovered from COVID-19. The repertoires were made available in a free public database intended to serve as a resource for research on the immune response to SARS-CoV-2. The samples were drawn from two sources: the first 160 participants of the ongoing ImmuneRACE study, and 1,000 to 1,500 subjects contributed by 6 global collaborators. Sample metadata almost always included a de-identified subject ID, COVID-19 status, age in years and sex. HLA class I and class II types, where available, came from metadata supplied by the sample provider rather than from assay-based typing.

TCRbeta CDR3 regions were amplified from genomic DNA by means of the immunoSEQ Assay, a bias-controlled multiplex PCR. The original pipeline was this. Nucleated cell counts per sample were estimated from amplification of reference gene primers within the assay. Sequence reads were collapsed and filtered to measure the absolute abundance of every unique TCRbeta CDR3 rearrangement. For each sample, productive Simpson clonality was calculated by taking the square root of Simpson's diversity index across productive rearrangements. TCRdb provides this immuneACCESS table in a form limited to in-frame rearrangements. Some clones are lacking; in checked studies, under half of them reflect an unresolved V gene, and why the rest are absent is not known. The V and J calls and the clone size are those of that table, but D and trimming were determined from the DNA. The sample yields some 260,000 clones; around 90% were counted once. Of the sample, 10% falls within the top ten clones.

At one collaborating source in Seattle, patients were enrolled during active infection and were followed longitudinally through the course of disease. The collaborating institutions used their own protocols to collect whole blood in K2EDTA tubes. For TCRbeta analysis, collaborator samples were shipped as frozen whole blood, as isolated PBMCs, or as DNA extracted from either sample type. What the work shows at the level of the full study, not this receptor alone: The amount of clinical and demographic metadata varied by source and participant and was provided uncurated.

The material sequenced was peripheral blood. The chain was built from TRBV6-5 and TRBJ2-7, and 14 junctional nucleotides match TRBD2. The clonotype comes from a woman between 65 and 79 years old with COVID-19, enrolled during active disease. The CDR3 here reads CASRGTSGRYEQYF. The DNA sequence follows: TGTGCCAGCAGAGGGACTAGCGGGAGATACGAGCAGTACTTC.